A selection of T cell receptor beta chains follows, all from one sample in a study of blood T cell repertoires in COVID-19. This table comes from immunoSEQ multiplex PCR, and its TCRdb copy is limited to in-frame clones, with some not included. The profile shows about 240,000 clones, around 87% of them singletons. Sequencing used PBMCs or T cells enriched from blood (not recorded which). The receptors here all came from a woman aged 40 to 50 with acute COVID-19. The CDR3 runs from the conserved cysteine through the conserved F or W. A D gene is named only where the DNA matches it firmly. Expanded clones get a size class; other rows say once, few or many, or leave the size out.

D	V	J	size	CDR3	DNA
NA	TRBV27	TRBJ2-6	NA	CASSSPGANVLTF	TGTGCCAGCAGTAGCCCTGGGGCCAACGTCCTGACTTTC
TRBD2	TRBV5-1	TRBJ2-7	NA	CASSLAGGGNEQYF	TGCGCCAGCAGCTTGGCGGGGGGTGGAAACGAGCAGTACTTC
NA	TRBV29-1	TRBJ2-5	few	CSVELTGSKTQYF	TGCAGCGTTGAATTGACAGGTTCGAAGACCCAGTACTTC
TRBD2	TRBV7-2	TRBJ2-3	NA	CASSPPYRLAGGVDTQYF	TGTGCCAGCAGCCCACCCTACAGGCTAGCGGGGGGCGTAGATACGCAGTATTTT
TRBD2	TRBV11-3	TRBJ2-3	NA	CASSRGGRDADTQYF	TGTGCCAGCAGTAGGGGCGGGAGGGACGCAGATACGCAGTATTTT
NA	TRBV11-3	TRBJ1-1	NA	CASNLVEGTEAFF	TGTGCCAGCAACTTAGTGGAGGGAACTGAAGCTTTCTTT
TRBD1	TRBV2	TRBJ1-2	NA	CASSDRDRGGGYTF	TGTGCCAGCAGTGATAGGGACAGGGGTGGTGGCTACACCTTC
NA	TRBV7-9	TRBJ2-7	NA	CASSLDTLSYEQYF	TGTGCCAGCAGCCTGGACACCCTCTCCTACGAGCAGTACTTC
TRBD2	TRBV2	TRBJ2-2	NA	CASRTSFAGELFF	TGTGCCAGCCGGACTAGTTTCGCCGGGGAGCTGTTTTTT
TRBD1	TRBV24-1	TRBJ2-5	NA	CATSDPTTGGEETQYF	TGTGCCACCAGTGACCCCACGACAGGGGGCGAGGAGACCCAGTACTTC
NA	TRBV6-5	TRBJ2-7	NA	CAIKDSLYEQYF	TGTGCCATCAAAGACAGCCTATACGAGCAGTACTTC
TRBD2	TRBV25-1	TRBJ2-3	NA	CASSGPGTSGPSTDTQYF	TGTGCCAGCAGTGGCCCCGGGACTAGCGGGCCTAGCACAGATACGCAGTATTTT
NA	TRBV30	TRBJ2-2	NA	CAWVALEGENTGELFF	TGTGCCTGGGTGGCCCTCGAGGGAGAGAACACCGGGGAGCTGTTTTTT
TRBD2	TRBV7-9	TRBJ2-7	NA	CASSLGLAGGTTYEQYF	TGTGCCAGCAGCTTAGGCCTAGCGGGAGGGACCACCTACGAGCAGTACTTC
NA	TRBV3-1/TRBV3-2	TRBJ2-7	NA	CASSQEPPGSRIYEQYF	TGTGCCAGCAGCCAAGAACCACCGGGATCAAGGATTTACGAGCAGTACTTC
TRBD2	TRBV12-3/TRBV12-4	TRBJ2-1	NA	CASSLAEYNEQFF	TGTGCCAGCAGCCTAGCGGAATACAATGAGCAGTTCTTC
NA	TRBV19	TRBJ1-2	NA	CASSIQVAGADGYTF	TGTGCCAGTAGTATCCAAGTTGCGGGGGCGGATGGCTACACCTTC
TRBD2	TRBV3-1/TRBV3-2	TRBJ2-7	NA	CASSQVSGAYEQYF	TGTGCCAGCAGCCAGGTTAGCGGGGCCTACGAGCAGTACTTC
NA	TRBV19	TRBJ1-5	NA	CASSMIDQPQHF	TGTGCCAGTAGTATGATAGATCAGCCCCAGCATTTT
NA	TRBV6-5	TRBJ2-6	NA	CASSYTRAGANVLTF	TGTGCCAGCAGTTACACTAGGGCTGGGGCCAACGTCCTGACTTTC
NA	TRBV29-1	TRBJ2-7	NA	CSVTGNSYEQYF	TGCAGCGTGACAGGCAACTCCTACGAGCAGTACTTC
TRBD2	TRBV29-1	TRBJ2-2	once	CSGVASGRTGELFF	TGCAGCGGGGTGGCTAGCGGGAGGACCGGGGAGCTGTTTTTT
NA	TRBV10-3	TRBJ2-3	NA	CATVAEISTDTQYF	TGTGCCACCGTAGCGGAGATTAGCACAGATACGCAGTATTTT
TRBD1	TRBV5-1	TRBJ1-2	NA	CASSPGTGTHYDYGYTF	TGCGCCAGCAGCCCTGGGACAGGGACCCACTATGACTATGGCTACACCTTC
NA	TRBV4-1	TRBJ1-2	NA	CASSQDQGYYGYTF	TGCGCCAGCAGCCAAGATCAGGGGTACTATGGCTACACCTTC
NA	TRBV12-5	TRBJ2-3	NA	CASASAVASDTQYF	TGTGCTAGTGCCAGCGCGGTGGCGTCAGATACGCAGTATTTT
TRBD1	TRBV7-6	TRBJ1-4	NA	CASSLVGTDNEKLFF	TGTGCCAGCAGCTTAGTAGGGACAGACAATGAAAAACTGTTTTTT
NA	TRBV10-3	TRBJ2-1	NA	CATEAGARAGNEQFF	TGTGCCACTGAGGCAGGGGCCCGTGCGGGCAATGAGCAGTTCTTC
TRBD1	TRBV19	TRBJ1-1	once	CASRGQGARFEAFF	TGTGCCAGTAGGGGACAGGGGGCAAGATTTGAAGCTTTCTTT